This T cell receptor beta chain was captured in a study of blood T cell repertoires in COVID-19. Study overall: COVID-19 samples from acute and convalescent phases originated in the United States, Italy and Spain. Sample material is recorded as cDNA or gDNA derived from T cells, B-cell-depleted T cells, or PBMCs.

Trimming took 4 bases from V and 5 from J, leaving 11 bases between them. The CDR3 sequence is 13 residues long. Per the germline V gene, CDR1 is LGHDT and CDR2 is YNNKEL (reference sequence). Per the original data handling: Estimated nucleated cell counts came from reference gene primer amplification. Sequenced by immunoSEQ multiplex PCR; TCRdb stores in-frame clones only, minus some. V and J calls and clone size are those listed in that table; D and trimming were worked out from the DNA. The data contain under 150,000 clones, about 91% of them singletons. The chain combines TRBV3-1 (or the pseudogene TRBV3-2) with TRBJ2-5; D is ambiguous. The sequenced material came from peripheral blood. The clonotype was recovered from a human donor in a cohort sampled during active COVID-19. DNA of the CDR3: TGTGCCAGCAGCCCCGACACCGCCGAGACCCAGTACTTC. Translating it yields CASSPDTAETQYF.